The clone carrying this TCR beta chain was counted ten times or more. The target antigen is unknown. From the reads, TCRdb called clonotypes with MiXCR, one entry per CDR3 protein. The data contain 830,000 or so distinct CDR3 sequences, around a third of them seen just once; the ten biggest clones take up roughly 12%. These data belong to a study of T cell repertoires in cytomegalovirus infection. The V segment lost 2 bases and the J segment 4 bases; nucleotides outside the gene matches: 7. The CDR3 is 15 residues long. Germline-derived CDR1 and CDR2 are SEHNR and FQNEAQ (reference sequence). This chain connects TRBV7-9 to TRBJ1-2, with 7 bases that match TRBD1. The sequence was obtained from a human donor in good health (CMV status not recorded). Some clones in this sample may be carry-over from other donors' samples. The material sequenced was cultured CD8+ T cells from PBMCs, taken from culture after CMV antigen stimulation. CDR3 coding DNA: TGTGCCAGCAGCTTATGGCGACAGGGCAGCTATGGCTACACCTTC. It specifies CASSLWRQGSYGYTF.